One T cell receptor (beta chain) is described in this entry. Its antigen is currently unknown. The sample comes from a study of T cells in localized non-small cell lung cancer. Study-level points and caveats: Because researchers sequenced only one region of the tumor, heterogeneity is still possible. Patients showing higher blood T cell density tended to see longer overall survival. Appearing in adjacent lung were a median roughly 60 of the top 100 tumor clones. Clonality peaked in uninvolved adjacent lung rather than tumor.

Measured with immunoSEQ multiplex PCR; TCRdb has only the in-frame clones, and not every one. The sample yields tens of thousands of clones, about 87% seen once. The sequence was obtained from a man aged 40-75 years with stage I squamous cell lung carcinoma. The sample in question was peripheral blood, obtained before any cancer treatment.

Written as DNA, the CDR3 is TGTGCCTGGAGTGTACCAGGGGGCGAGACCCAGTACTTC. It specifies CAWSVPGGETQYF. V is TRBV30 and J is TRBJ2-5; 8 bases line up with TRBD1. This CDR3 has 13 amino acids. CDR1 GTSNPN and CDR2 SVGIG come from the germline V gene (reference sequence). V gave up 0 bases and J gave up 5 bases; unmatched junction bases: 2.